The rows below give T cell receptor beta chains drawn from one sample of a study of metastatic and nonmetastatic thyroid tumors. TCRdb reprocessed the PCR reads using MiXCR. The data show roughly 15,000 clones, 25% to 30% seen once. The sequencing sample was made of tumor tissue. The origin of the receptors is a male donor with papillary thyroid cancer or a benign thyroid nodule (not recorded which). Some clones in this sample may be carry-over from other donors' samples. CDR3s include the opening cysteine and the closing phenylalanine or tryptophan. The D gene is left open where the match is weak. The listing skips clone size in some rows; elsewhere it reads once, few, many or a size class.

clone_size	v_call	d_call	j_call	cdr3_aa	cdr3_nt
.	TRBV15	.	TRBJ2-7	CATSIGRGYEQYF	TGTGCCACCAGCATAGGGCGAGGGTACGAGCAGTACTTC
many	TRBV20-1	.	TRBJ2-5	CSASGLLKETQYF	TGCAGTGCCAGCGGTCTCCTCAAAGAGACCCAGTACTTC
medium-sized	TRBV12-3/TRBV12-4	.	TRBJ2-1	CASSSDGYPYNEQFF	TGTGCCAGCAGCTCGGACGGGTATCCCTACAATGAGCAGTTCTTC
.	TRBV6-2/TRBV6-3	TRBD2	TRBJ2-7	CASNQGPSLSGGSYEQYF	TGTGCCAGCAACCAAGGTCCCTCCTTGAGCGGGGGTTCCTACGAGCAGTACTTC
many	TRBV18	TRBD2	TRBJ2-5	CASSLTSGAQETQYF	TGTGCCAGCTCACTAACTAGCGGGGCCCAAGAGACCCAGTACTTC
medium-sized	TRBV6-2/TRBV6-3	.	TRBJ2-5	CASSPGFGETQYF	TGTGCCAGCAGCCCCGGGTTTGGGGAGACCCAGTACTTC
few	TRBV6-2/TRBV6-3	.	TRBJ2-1	CASSYYPGRGNEQFF	TGTGCCAGCAGTTACTACCCCGGGAGAGGTAATGAGCAGTTCTTC
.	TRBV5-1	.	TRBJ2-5	CASSFGVEETQYF	TGCGCCAGCAGCTTTGGGGTGGAAGAGACCCAGTACTTC
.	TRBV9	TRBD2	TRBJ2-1	CASSITSDSSYNEQFF	TGTGCCAGCAGCATTACTAGCGACAGCTCCTACAATGAGCAGTTCTTC
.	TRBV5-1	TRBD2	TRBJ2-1	CASSLAGDPYNEQFF	TGCGCCAGCAGCTTAGCGGGAGACCCCTACAATGAGCAGTTCTTC
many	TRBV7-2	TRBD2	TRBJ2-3	CASSLGGRGGDTQYF	TGTGCCAGCAGCCTAGGTGGGAGGGGAGGAGATACGCAGTATTTT
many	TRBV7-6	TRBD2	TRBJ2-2	CASSSGLAGATGELFF	TGTGCCAGCAGCTCGGGACTAGCGGGAGCCACCGGGGAGCTGTTTTTT
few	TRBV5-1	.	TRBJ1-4	CASSSILDGEKLFF	TGCGCCAGCAGCTCCATCCTGGACGGGGAAAAACTGTTTTTT
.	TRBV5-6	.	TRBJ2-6	CASPKRGIPLSGANVLTF	TGTGCCTCACCCAAAAGAGGTATCCCTCTCTCTGGGGCCAACGTCCTGACTTTC
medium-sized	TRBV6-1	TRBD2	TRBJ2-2	CASCPPGGPGELFF	TGTGCCAGCTGCCCCCCGGGGGGGCCCGGGGAGCTGTTTTTT
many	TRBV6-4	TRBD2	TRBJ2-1	CASSEAGESNEQFF	TGTGCCAGCAGTGAGGCGGGAGAAAGCAATGAGCAGTTCTTC
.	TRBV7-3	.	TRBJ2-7	CASSLGGRGEQYF	TGTGCCAGCAGCTTGGGGGGAAGGGGCGAGCAGTACTTC
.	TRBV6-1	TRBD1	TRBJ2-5	CASSLTGLRTQYF	TGTGCCAGCAGCCTGACAGGGCTCAGGACCCAGTACTTC
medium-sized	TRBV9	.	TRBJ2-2	CASSVAVYPPNTGELFF	TGTGCCAGCAGCGTGGCGGTTTACCCGCCGAACACCGGGGAGCTGTTTTTT
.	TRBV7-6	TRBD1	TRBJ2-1	CASSPWTGDLSYNEQFF	TGTGCCAGCAGCCCCTGGACAGGGGACCTCTCCTACAATGAGCAGTTCTTC
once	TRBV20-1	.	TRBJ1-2	CSARGGVKRYGYTF	TGCAGTGCCCGTGGGGGCGTAAAACGGTATGGCTACACCTTC
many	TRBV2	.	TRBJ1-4	CASAYSVQAVRLFF	TGTGCCAGCGCTTACAGTGTACAGGCCGTAAGACTGTTTTTT
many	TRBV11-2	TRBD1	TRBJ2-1	CASSFDRGHYNEQFF	TGTGCCAGCAGCTTCGACAGGGGGCACTACAATGAGCAGTTCTTC
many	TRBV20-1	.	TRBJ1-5	CSASLPETYSNQPQHF	TGCAGTGCCTCCCTTCCGGAGACATATAGCAATCAGCCCCAGCATTTT
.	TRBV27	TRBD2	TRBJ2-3	CASRGVLAGTDTQYF	TGTGCCAGCAGGGGTGTGCTAGCGGGAACAGATACGCAGTATTTT
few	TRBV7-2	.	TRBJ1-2	CASSSQGANYGYTF	TGTGCCAGCAGCTCACAGGGTGCTAACTATGGCTACACCTTC
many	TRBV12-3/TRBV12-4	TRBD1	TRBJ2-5	CASSLSGQAETQYF	TGTGCCAGCAGTTTATCCGGACAGGCCGAGACCCAGTACTTC
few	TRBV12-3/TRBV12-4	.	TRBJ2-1	CASSRDSHEQFF	TGTGCCAGCAGCCGGGACTCCCATGAGCAGTTCTTC
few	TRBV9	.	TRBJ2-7	CASSVVGGGADEQYF	TGTGCCAGCAGCGTAGTGGGCGGAGGGGCCGACGAGCAGTACTTC
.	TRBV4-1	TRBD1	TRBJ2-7	CASSPNVPGQGPGSYEQYF	TGCGCCAGCAGCCCGAACGTCCCGGGACAGGGGCCAGGATCCTACGAGCAGTACTTC